The 5 T cell receptor beta chains presented below share a single source sample, sequenced in a study of shared clonotypes between healthy human individuals. This table comes from immunoSEQ multiplex PCR, and its TCRdb copy is limited to in-frame clones, with some not included. Of 950,000 to 1,100,000 clones listed, about 75% are singletons. The sequencing input was memory CD4+ T cells sorted from blood. Regarding subset: CD45RA-negative fraction. These receptor sequences come from a young man in good health.

This clone has ten or more counts. Other DNA variants within this sample encode the same CDR3. This chain joins TRBV5-1 and TRBJ1-1, with TRBD1 identical over 8 bases. This CDR3 is 14 amino acids long. J gave up 1 base and V 4 bases, and 3 bases lay outside the gene matches. CDR1 and CDR2 from the germline V gene are SGHRS and YFSETQ. This CDR3 is CASSPGTGNTEAFF. The CDR3 DNA reads as TGCGCCAGCAGCCCGGGGACAGGGAACACTGAAGCTTTCTTT.

The chain links TRBV27 to TRBJ2-7; a possible D gene is TRBD2 (6 bases). The ends were cut back, 5 bases at V and 2 bases at J, with 13 bases in the middle. CDR3 length: 14 amino acids. The V gene's germline CDR1 is MNHEY and CDR2 SMNVEV (reference sequence). CDR3 nucleotides: TGTGCCAGCAGTCGGGACTCTACTGCCTACGAGCAGTACTTC. Its translation is CASSRDSTAYEQYF.

This clone was picked up many times. The V gene is TRBV7-9, the J gene TRBJ1-2; D is perhaps TRBD1 (6 bases). The CDR3 loop spans 16 amino acids. The germline V gene encodes CDR1 SEHNR and CDR2 FQNEAQ (reference sequence). V lost 7 bases and J 7 bases, leaving 25 bases between the germline ends. CDR3 in amino acids: CASNMGRDIRGRGYTF. CDR3 nucleotide sequence: TGTGCCAGCAACATGGGAAGGGACATTCGTGGTCGTGGCTACACCTTC.

The chain joins TRBV5-4 to TRBJ2-2; 12 positions match TRBD2. The V gene's germline CDR1 is SGHNT and CDR2 YYREEE (reference sequence). The CDR3 has 17 residues. The V segment lost 4 bases and the J segment 5 bases; nucleotides outside the gene matches: 9. In nucleotides, the CDR3 is TGTGCCAGCAGCGTTCCGACTAGCGGGAGAGAGACCGGGGAGCTGTTTTTT. Protein: CASSVPTSGRETGELFF.

This clone showed up just once. The chain is built from TRBV11-2 and TRBJ2-1; TRBD2 might be the D (6 bases). V was cut by 1 base and J by 5 bases, with 9 bases left in between. The CDR3 covers 14 residues. The germline CDR1 and CDR2 sequences are SGHAT and FQNNGV. CDR3 bases: TGTGCCAGCAGCTTAGCGGGAGCAAACAATGAGCAGTTCTTC. Its translation is CASSLAGANNEQFF.